The text below deals with one TCR beta chain. Its target is not known. The PCR employed 60 Vbeta primers together with 13 Jbeta primers. Using immunoSEQ multiplex PCR, the repertoire was profiled, and TCRdb retains in-frame clones only, with some absent. The repertoire holds more than 80,000 clones, with more than 65% as singletons. The sample belongs to a study of cytomegalovirus exposure and HLA in healthy donors. Study in general: Around 200 million T cells yielded 120 million or so unique TCR beta sequences, as an earlier analysis found. Findings and caveats of the study: Among the CMV-associated chains, three were confirmed in vitro as specific for CMV antigens. The study listed about 150 cytomegalovirus-associated TCR beta chains.

CDR1 and CDR2 (germline): SGHTA, FQGNSA. V dropped 5 bases and J dropped 3 bases, with 29 bases sitting between them. This CDR3 region has 19 residues. Material: PBMCs. The sequence came from a girl aged 2 to 9 in good health and CMV-seropositive. V is TRBV7-2 and J is TRBJ2-7, with D maybe TRBD2 (6 bases). Here the CDR3 DNA reads TGTGCCAGCAGCCACGTGAAAGACTGGCGGGGCCCGATACTCTACGAGCAGTACTTC. Translation gives CASSHVKDWRGPILYEQYF.